These 26 T cell receptor beta chains originate from one sample sequenced in a study of blood T cell repertoires in COVID-19. Here immunoSEQ multiplex PCR was the method, and the copy in TCRdb shows in-frame clones only, minus some. The top ten hold roughly 21% of the sample, which has over 70,000 clones, roughly 78% seen once. Material for sequencing was peripheral blood. These receptors came from a woman over 75 with acute or convalescent COVID-19.

This chain uses TRBV5-6 with TRBJ2-3; tentative D call: TRBD1 (6 bases). Per the germline V gene, CDR1 is SGHDT and CDR2 is YYEEEE. CDR3 length equals 17 residues. V was clipped by 2 bases and J by 1 base, with 17 bases between them. CDR3 in DNA: TGTGCCAGCAGCTTTTACTTAACAGGGATCCGCACAGATACGCAGTATTTT. It yields the protein CASSFYLTGIRTDTQYF.

The chain couples TRBV25-1 to TRBJ2-2, with 8 bases matching TRBD1. V lost 6 bases to trimming and J lost 3 bases; unmatched junction nucleotides: 3. The length of the CDR3 is 14 residues. The germline V gene encodes CDR1 MGHDK and CDR2 SYGVNS. The CDR3 reads CASRRQGHTGELFF. CDR3 bases: TGTGCCAGCAGGAGACAGGGGCACACCGGGGAGCTGTTTTTT.

The genes are TRBV19 and TRBJ1-4; D perhaps matches TRBD1 (6 bases). The CDR3 consists of 14 residues. Trimming left V 10 bases short and J 4 bases short, with 16 bases between. Germline CDR1 reads LNHDA; CDR2 reads SQIVND (reference sequence). The CDR3 reads CATQGGAGNEKLFF. DNA for the CDR3: TGTGCCACCCAAGGGGGGGCTGGTAATGAAAAACTGTTTTTT.

The rearrangement joins TRBV2 to TRBJ1-2, with 7 bases fitting TRBD1. The V gene end was trimmed by 8 bases and the J gene end by 2 bases; junction bases not matched to a gene: 2. Germline-derived CDR1 and CDR2 are SNHLY and FYNNEI. CDR3 size: 12 residues. CDR3 DNA: TGTGCCAGCGAGGACAGGAACTATGGCTACACCTTC. As protein: CASEDRNYGYTF.

This clone was recorded a few times. The chain uses TRBV5-6 and TRBJ1-5; 9 bases align to TRBD1. The CDR3 length is 14 residues. Germline CDR1 is SGHDT and CDR2 is YYEEEE. Losses at the gene ends were 2 bases for V and 7 bases for J; bases not matched to a gene: 4. CDR3 amino acids: CASSFTGGMQPQHF. The DNA for the CDR3 is TGTGCCAGCAGCTTCACAGGGGGCATGCAGCCCCAGCATTTT.

The CDR3 coding sequence is TGTGCCAGCAGTGAACCATCGGGACACTACAATGAGCAGTTCTTC. It is translated as CASSEPSGHYNEQFF. This chain connects TRBV25-1 to TRBJ2-1, with a tentative D call TRBD1 (6 bases). The V end was cut by 2 bases, the J end by 3 bases, with 11 bases between. In germline, CDR1 is MGHDK, CDR2 SYGVNS. The CDR3 contains 15 residues. Looking up the rest from reference TRBV25-1 and TRBJ2-1 gives the full variable domain: EADIYQTPRYLVIGTGKKITLECSQTMGHDKMYWYQQDPGMELHLIHYSYGVNSTEKGDLSSESTVSRIRTEHFPLTLESARPSHTSQYLCASSEPSGHYNEQFFGPGTRLTVL.

The DNA of the CDR3 is TGTGCCAGCAGCTTGGTTGCAGGGGGTTGGAATGGCTACACCTTC. Its protein is CASSLVAGGWNGYTF. The V gene is TRBV5-5, the J gene TRBJ1-2; TRBD1 agrees at 7 bases. This CDR3 contains 15 residues. Trimming cost V 0 bases and J 6 bases; bases outside gene matches: 8. Looked up from germline, CDR1 is SGHKS and CDR2 is YYEKEE (reference sequence).

The genes are TRBV5-4 and TRBJ1-1, with D perhaps TRBD1 (6 bases). V was pared by 0 bases and J by 4 bases, with 16 bases between. CDR1 is SGHNT, CDR2 YYREEE, per germline (reference sequence). The length of the CDR3 is 16 residues. The CDR3 DNA reads as TGTGCCAGCAGCTTGGCATCCTCTAGGGGGATCACTGAAGCTTTCTTT. Translated: CASSLASSRGITEAFF.

J is TRBJ2-1 and V is TRBV3-1 (or the pseudogene TRBV3-2); D unresolved. The germline V and J ends were trimmed by 1 base and 6 bases, with 4 bases remaining between them. CDR1 is LGHDT, CDR2 YNNKEL, per germline (reference sequence). This CDR3 has 12 amino acids. The CDR3 bases are TGTGCCAGCAGCCAAGTGGCCAATGAGCAGTTCTTC. This sequence encodes CASSQVANEQFF.

This rearrangement joins TRBV4-1 to TRBJ2-1; 9 bases are a match to TRBD2. The CDR3 covers 15 residues. Per the germline V gene, CDR1 is MGHRA and CDR2 is YSYEKL. The trim removed 1 base at V and 4 bases at J, leaving 2 bases unmatched. As DNA, the CDR3 is TGCGCCAGCAGCCAAGTAGCGGGAGATTACAATGAGCAGTTCTTC. Translated, it gives CASSQVAGDYNEQFF.

The V and J genes are TRBV5-1 and TRBJ2-2; TRBD1 is a possible D gene (5 bases). The CDR3 sequence is 16 residues long. The V gene's germline CDR1 is SGHRS and CDR2 YFSETQ. Trimming took 8 bases from V and 0 from J, leaving 17 bases between them. CDR3: CASTGPANTNTGELFF. The CDR3 coding sequence is TGCGCCAGTACAGGTCCCGCCAACACGAACACCGGGGAGCTGTTTTTT. Based on the CDR3 plus reference TRBV5-1 and TRBJ2-2, the full variable domain is KAGVTQTPRYLIKTRGQQVTLSCSPISGHRSVSWYQQTPGQGLQFLFEYFSETQRNKGNFPGRFSGRQFSNSRSEMNVSTLELGDSALYLCASTGPANTNTGELFFGEGSRLTVL.

V is TRBV7-2 and J is TRBJ1-2; 8 nucleotides align to TRBD1. Trimming at V came to 0 bases and at J to 4 bases, leaving 10 bases not matched to a gene. Germline CDR1 is SGHTA and CDR2 is FQGNSA. This CDR3 is 17 amino acids long. DNA for the CDR3: TGTGCCAGCAGCTTAGCCCCTTCACTGACAGGGGCCTATGGCTACACCTTC. This codes for CASSLAPSLTGAYGYTF.

CDR3 nucleotides: TGTGCCAGCAGCTTAAGGCCGGGACTAGCGGGGGCCGACAATGAGCAGTTCTTC. It encodes CASSLRPGLAGADNEQFF. The chain is built from TRBV7-3 and TRBJ2-1; TRBD2 aligns across 14 bases. The CDR3 has 18 amino acids. Trimming removed 1 base from V and 5 bases from J; junction bases left unmatched: 7. Germline lookup yields CDR1 SGHTA and CDR2 FQGTGA.

The V call is TRBV19, the J call TRBJ2-2; D is unresolved. Trimming cost V 3 bases and J 2 bases, with 4 bases left between them. CDR3 size: 13 residues. CDR1 is LNHDA and CDR2 is SQIVND in the germline V gene (reference sequence). The CDR3 sequence: CASSMGNTGELFF. CDR3 DNA sequence: TGTGCCAGTAGTATGGGCAACACCGGGGAGCTGTTTTTT.

This clone was seen a few times. The chain carries TRBV29-1 and TRBJ2-5; 7 nucleotides line up with TRBD2. Germline V gives CDR1 SQVTM, CDR2 ANQGSEA. The trim removed 4 bases at V and 3 bases at J, leaving 5 bases unmatched. There are 13 residues in the CDR3. In DNA form, the CDR3 reads TGCAGCGTTGGGGGAGGGTGGAAAGAGACCCAGTACTTC. Its translation is CSVGGGWKETQYF.

This chain links TRBV20-1 with TRBJ2-4; 12 bases map to TRBD1. From germline, CDR1 is DFQATT and CDR2 SNEGSKA (reference sequence). The CDR3 runs 15 residues. V was pared by 3 bases and J by 5 bases, with 5 bases of the junction left unmatched. The CDR3 is CSASKGQGAQNIQYF. For the CDR3, the DNA is TGCAGTGCTAGTAAGGGACAGGGGGCGCAAAACATTCAGTACTTC.

The chain uses TRBV2 and TRBJ1-2; 7 positions agree with TRBD1. This CDR3 spans 14 amino acids. V lost 6 bases to trimming and J lost 0 bases; unmatched junction nucleotides: 4. The germline CDR1 and CDR2 sequences are SNHLY and FYNNEI. The CDR3 reads CASRGDRANYGYTF. The CDR3 DNA follows: TGTGCCAGCAGAGGGGACAGAGCTAACTATGGCTACACCTTC.

Turning to this clone: The sample has other DNA sequences that encode this CDR3 too. CDR3 residues: CASSQDGAGNEKLFF. For the CDR3, the DNA is TGCGCCAGCAGCCAAGATGGGGCAGGTAATGAAAAACTGTTTTTT. The V gene is TRBV4-1, the J gene TRBJ1-4; TRBD1 is a possible D gene (5 bases). This CDR3 contains 15 residues. Trimming stripped 0 bases from V and 4 bases from J, with 9 bases between. Germline V gene lookup returns CDR1 MGHRA and CDR2 YSYEKL.

J is TRBJ2-3 and V is TRBV6-1, with TRBD2 identical over 11 bases. CDR3 length: 17 residues. Germline V gene sequence: CDR1 MNHNS, CDR2 SASEGT. V trimming: 4 bases; J trimming: 2 bases; junction bases outside the gene matches: 8. In DNA form, the CDR3 reads TGTGCCAGCAGTGTAACTAGCGGGAGCTTCCTCACAGATACGCAGTATTTT. This gives the protein CASSVTSGSFLTDTQYF.

The chain combines TRBV2 with TRBJ1-5; possible D gene TRBD1, 6 bases. V lost 6 bases and J lost 3, with 15 bases in between. Germline loops: CDR1 SNHLY, CDR2 FYNNEI. CDR3 length: 15 amino acids. CDR3 loop: CASRWEQGNNQPQHF. DNA for the CDR3: TGTGCCAGCAGGTGGGAACAGGGCAACAATCAGCCCCAGCATTTT. The variable domain in full, with the rest retrieved from reference TRBV2 and TRBJ1-5, is EPEVTQTPSHQVTQMGQEVILRCVPISNHLYFYWYRQILGQKVEFLVSFYNNEISEKSEIFDDQFSVERPDGSNFTLKIRSTKLEDSAMYFCASRWEQGNNQPQHFGDGTRLSIL.

This clone was detected a few times. The chain combines TRBV7-2 with TRBJ1-6, with 8 bases matching TRBD1. CDR3 length: 15 residues. Per germline, CDR1 SGHTA and CDR2 FQGNSA. Germline trimming cut 8 bases from V and 1 base from J; bases unmatched to any gene: 4. The CDR3 coding sequence is TGTGCCAGCTTGGACAGGGTGTCCTATAATTCACCCCTCCACTTT. It is translated as CASLDRVSYNSPLHF.

In this sample, this clone turned up a few times. The chain couples TRBV2 to TRBJ1-5; D perhaps matches TRBD1 (5 bases). V shed 9 bases and J shed 4 bases, with 10 bases lying between them. Germline CDR1 is SNHLY and CDR2 is FYNNEI. There are 12 residues in the CDR3. The CDR3 region has the DNA TGTGCCAGTGATAAGGGGAATCAGCCCCAGCATTTT. This translates into CASDKGNQPQHF.

This chain connects TRBV7-2 to TRBJ2-7; 9 bases align to TRBD2. The CDR3 has 15 amino acids. The V and J ends lost 1 base and 5 bases, in that order; junction bases with no gene match: 6. Germline V gene sequence: CDR1 SGHTA, CDR2 FQGNSA. CDR3 protein: CASSLVAGGPHEQYF. For the CDR3, the DNA is TGTGCCAGCAGCTTAGTCGCGGGGGGGCCCCACGAGCAGTACTTC.

In DNA, the CDR3 is TGCAGCGTTGTAAACAGGGGAAATACCGGGGAGCTGTTTTTT. Its protein product is CSVVNRGNTGELFF. This chain links TRBV29-1 with TRBJ2-2; 7 bases are a match to TRBD1. The junction had 7 bases not matched to a gene; V was cut back by 4 bases and J by 5 bases. This CDR3 is built from 14 residues. CDR1 is SQVTM, CDR2 ANQGSEA, per germline.

V usage is TRBV10-3 and J usage is TRBJ2-7, with TRBD1 identical over 10 bases. The CDR3 spans 15 residues. V trimming: 6 bases; J trimming: 2 bases; junction bases outside the gene matches: 7. Germline V gene sequence: CDR1 ENHRY, CDR2 SYGVKD. CDR3 residues: CAIRTPGQGTYEQYF. In DNA form, the CDR3 reads TGTGCCATCAGGACACCGGGACAGGGGACCTACGAGCAGTACTTC.

V usage is TRBV7-9 and J usage is TRBJ1-4; D unclear. The CDR3 is 16 amino acids. Germline V gene lookup returns CDR1 SEHNR and CDR2 FQNEAQ (reference sequence). Trimming removed 1 base from V and 3 bases from J, with 12 bases in between. Here the CDR3 reads CASSLDGVGANEKLFF. The CDR3, as DNA: TGTGCCAGCAGCTTAGACGGGGTTGGGGCTAATGAAAAACTGTTTTTT.